This T cell receptor beta chain was observed in a study of a mutant IDH1 vaccine in newly diagnosed glioma. Study overall: Vaccination began 4-6 weeks post radiotherapy alone, or with temozolomide cycles.

The V gene end was trimmed by 0 bases and the J gene end by 6 bases; junction bases not matched to a gene: 8. Germline CDR1 LNHNV, CDR2 YYDKDF (reference sequence). This CDR3 has 16 amino acids. Note on this clone: The antigen is not known.

Sequencing used immunoSEQ multiplex PCR; TCRdb keeps in-frame clones, though not all of them. Here the sample spans over 40,000 clones, 85% to 90% being singletons. Time point meaning: week 35, safety follow-up. Doses consisted of 300 ug of mutant IDH1 20-mer peptide each, paired with topical imiquimod. Donor diagnoses consisted of new WHO grade 3 or 4 IDH1-mutant, ATRX-lost astrocytomas. The rearrangement links TRBV15 to TRBJ2-3; 8 bases match TRBD2. This TCR came from a man in his forties or fifties with glioma. The specimen comprised PBMCs, sampled from a glioma patient whose treatment included an IDH1 peptide vaccine. CDR3 sequence reads: CATSRDMREVGDTQYF. The DNA of the CDR3 is TGTGCCACCAGCAGAGATATGCGGGAGGTTGGGGATACGCAGTATTTT.